This passage covers 23 T cell receptor beta chains from one sample sequenced in a study of T cell repertoires in cytomegalovirus infection. TCRdb ran MiXCR on the reads and lists one entry per CDR3 protein. The sample has approximately 910,000 distinct CDR3 sequences, 30% to 40% seen once. Their antigen targets remain unknown. The starting material was cultured CD8+ T cells from PBMCs, obtained from culture after CMV antigen stimulation. These receptors all come from a human donor in good health (CMV status not recorded). Some clones in this sample may be carry-over from other donors' samples.

This clonotype has ten or more counts. The CDR3 DNA reads as TGTGCCAGCAGTTTAGGGAGGAGCAATCAGCCCCAGCATTTT. Its protein product is CASSLGRSNQPQHF. The chain couples TRBV27 to TRBJ1-5; D is unresolved. From germline, CDR1 is MNHEY and CDR2 SMNVEV (reference sequence). Trimming removed 2 bases at V and 1 base at J, with 6 bases between. CDR3 length equals 14 residues.

This clonotype turned up a few times. This chain joins TRBV4-2 and TRBJ1-2; 9 positions match TRBD1. The CDR3 sequence is 15 residues long. The germline V gene encodes CDR1 LGHNA and CDR2 YNFKEQ. J gave up 6 bases and V 0 bases, and 5 bases lay outside the gene matches. CDR3 sequence reads: CASSQELGQGNGYTF. Written as DNA, the CDR3 is TGTGCCAGCAGCCAAGAACTGGGACAGGGTAATGGCTACACCTTC.

The chain employs TRBV6-5 and TRBJ1-1; weak D call: TRBD1 (6 bases). Trimming took 0 bases from V and 0 from J, leaving 14 bases between them. The germline V gene encodes CDR1 MNHEY and CDR2 SVGAGI. The CDR3 has 17 amino acids. For the CDR3, the DNA is TGTGCCAGCAGTTACTCCCGGTTATCAGGGGTGAACACTGAAGCTTTCTTT. Protein product: CASSYSRLSGVNTEAFF.

This clonotype was recorded at least ten times. The gene calls are TRBV6-1 and TRBJ1-5; no reliable D call. Germline values: CDR1 MNHNS, CDR2 SASEGT. The CDR3 has 13 amino acids. Trimming left V 6 bases short and J 5 bases short, with 11 bases between. The CDR3, as DNA: TGTGCCAGCAGGTTGGACGGGTATCAGCCCCAGCATTTT. This codes for CASRLDGYQPQHF.

The sample holds one count of this clonotype. Germline is not matched at one junction end, which may reflect a read error. The V gene is TRBV5-4, the J gene TRBJ2-5, with D possibly matching TRBD2 (7 bases). CDR3 length: 14 amino acids. CDR1 SGHNT and CDR2 YYREEE come from the germline V gene (reference sequence). As DNA, the CDR3 is TGTGTCAGCCGGTCGCGGGGGCCTCAAGAGACCCAGTACTTC. Its translation: CVSRSRGPQETQYF.

The CDR3 sequence: CASSYTTTGPGQPQHF. The CDR3 DNA follows: TGTGCCAGCAGTTACACCACGACAGGACCGGGTCAGCCCCAGCATTTT. The chain carries TRBV6-2 or TRBV6-3 and TRBJ1-5, with D maybe TRBD1 (6 bases). The CDR3 sequence is 16 residues long. Germline assignment: CDR1 MNHEY and CDR2 SVGEGT. V dropped 2 bases and J dropped 6 bases, with 17 bases sitting between them.

This chain links TRBV27 with TRBJ1-5, with a possible D match to TRBD1 (5 bases). Trimming left V 5 bases short and J 0 bases short, with 14 bases between. Per germline, CDR1 MNHEY and CDR2 SMNVEV (reference sequence). The CDR3 runs 16 residues. The CDR3 sequence is CASSQSRGISNQPQHF. The CDR3 DNA reads TGTGCCAGCAGTCAAAGTAGGGGCATTAGCAATCAGCCCCAGCATTTT.

The chain carries TRBV15 and TRBJ1-2; a possible D gene is TRBD1 (6 bases). CDR3 length: 14 residues. Germline CDR1 reads LNHNV; CDR2 reads YYDKDF (reference sequence). Trimming left V 6 bases short and J 0 bases short, with 11 bases between. The CDR3 DNA reads as TGTGCCACCAGTGGACAGTTAGCTAACTATGGCTACACCTTC. This codes for CATSGQLANYGYTF.

Regarding this clonotype: At one end the junction does not follow the germline gene, possibly because of a read error. The CDR3 loop reads CVSSRGSQDYSPLLF. The CDR3, as DNA: TGTGTCAGCAGCCGCGGGTCTCAAGACTATTCACCCCTCCTCTTT. This chain joins TRBV7-6 and TRBJ1-6; no definite D call. The length of the CDR3 is 15 residues. Per germline, CDR1 SGHVS and CDR2 FNYEAQ.

This clonotype was seen at least ten times. V and J are TRBV7-2 and TRBJ2-2, with 9 bases fitting TRBD2. Germline-derived CDR1 and CDR2 are SGHTA and FQGNSA. The CDR3 sequence is 15 residues long. Trimming took 8 bases from V and 5 from J; bases not matched to a gene: 9. The CDR3 sequence is CASGYSGGGTGELFF. CDR3 in DNA: TGTGCCAGCGGATATAGCGGGGGAGGAACCGGGGAGCTGTTTTTT.

This chain connects TRBV6-2 or TRBV6-3 to TRBJ2-7; a weak D match, TRBD1 (6 bases). The V gene's germline CDR1 is MNHEY and CDR2 SVGEGT. Trimming left V 5 bases short and J 0 bases short, with 14 bases between. CDR3 length: 15 amino acids. The CDR3 DNA is TGTGCCAGCAGTACGGCAGGGGCCGGCTCCTACGAGCAGTACGTC. Protein product: CASSTAGAGSYEQYV.

This clonotype turned up a few times. This chain joins TRBV19 and TRBJ1-1, with 9 bases identical to TRBD1. V lost 9 bases, J lost 1 base, and 15 bases stayed unmatched. The CDR3 contains 17 residues. The V gene's germline CDR1 is LNHDA and CDR2 SQIVND (reference sequence). CDR3 bases: TGTGCCAGCCAGTCCGCGGACAGGGGCGTTTGGAACACTGAAGCTTTCTTT. This gives the protein CASQSADRGVWNTEAFF.

The chain is built from TRBV10-3 and TRBJ2-2, with D possibly matching TRBD1 (6 bases). Deletions cut 4 bases from V and 2 bases from J, with 17 bases between. The CDR3 runs to 17 residues. The germline CDR1 and CDR2 sequences are ENHRY and SYGVKD. DNA for the CDR3: TGTGCCATCAGTGCCGTACAGAGAGGGGGAAACACCGGGGAGCTGTTTTTT. Translated, it gives CAISAVQRGGNTGELFF.

The chain recombines TRBV7-4 with TRBJ1-1; D gene ambiguous. The CDR3 length is 13 residues. Germline lookup yields CDR1 SGHVT and CDR2 SQSDAQ. V lost 2 bases to trimming and J lost 3 bases, with 7 bases between them. CDR3 protein: CASSLSPDTEAFF. Written as DNA, the CDR3 is TGTGCCAGCAGCTTAAGCCCAGACACTGAAGCTTTCTTT. The whole variable domain, filled in from reference TRBV7-4 and TRBJ1-1, reads GAGVSQSPRYKVAKRGRDVALRCDSISGHVTLYWYRQTLGQGSEVLTYSQSDAQRDKSGRPSGRFSAERPERSVSTLKIQRTEQGDSAVYLCASSLSPDTEAFFGQGTRLTVV.

V gene TRBV7-9 combines with J gene TRBJ1-1, with D possibly being TRBD1 (5 bases). CDR1 is SEHNR, CDR2 FQNEAQ, per germline (reference sequence). Trimming cost V 6 bases and J 5 bases, with 10 bases left between them. This CDR3 is 12 amino acids long. The DNA for the CDR3 is TGTGCCAGCAGGGGGGAGGGAACTGAAGCTTTCTTT. Protein sequence: CASRGEGTEAFF.

DNA of the CDR3: TGTGCCAGCAGTTTCTGGGCTTATAGCAATCAGCCCCGACATTTT. Translated: CASSFWAYSNQPRHF. The rearrangement uses TRBV12-3 or TRBV12-4 and TRBJ1-5, with no clear D. V dropped 3 bases and J dropped 16 bases, with 25 bases sitting between them. This CDR3 has 15 residues.

This clonotype occurred a few times. The chain couples TRBV27 to TRBJ2-1; unclear D gene. This CDR3 is built from 12 residues. The V gene's germline CDR1 is MNHEY and CDR2 SMNVEV (reference sequence). V lost 3 bases and J 8 bases, leaving 8 bases between the germline ends. CDR3 residues: CASSFRGHEQFF. CDR3 nucleotides: TGTGCCAGCAGTTTCAGAGGCCATGAGCAGTTCTTC.

This chain connects TRBV5-1 to TRBJ2-7, with TRBD1 identical over 7 bases. This CDR3 region has 14 residues. With V trimmed by 0 bases and J by 3 bases, 3 bases remained unmatched. Germline CDR1 SGHRS, CDR2 YFSETQ. This CDR3 is CASSLGDSYYEQYF. Written as DNA, the CDR3 is TGCGCCAGCAGCTTGGGGGACAGTTACTACGAGCAGTACTTC.

This rearrangement joins TRBV18 to TRBJ2-7; the D is unclear. Trimming left V 0 bases short and J 3 bases short, with 6 bases between. This CDR3 region has 13 residues. Germline V CDR1 and CDR2: KGHSH, LQKENI. DNA for the CDR3: TGTGCCAGCTCACCACCGATCGGCTACGAGCAGTACGTC. This sequence encodes CASSPPIGYEQYV.

The chain uses TRBV27 and TRBJ1-2; possibly TRBD1 for D (6 bases). V lost 4 bases, J lost 5 bases, and 14 bases lay in between. Germline CDR1 MNHEY, CDR2 SMNVEV (reference sequence). The CDR3 totals 14 residues. CDR3 loop: CASSYGGGLYGYTF. CDR3 nucleotide sequence: TGTGCCAGCAGTTACGGAGGGGGTTTGTATGGCTACACCTTC.

This clonotype was counted between two and nine times. This rearrangement joins TRBV10-3 to TRBJ2-1; 10 bases are shared with TRBD2. The CDR3 is made up of 14 amino acids. The V gene's germline CDR1 is ENHRY and CDR2 SYGVKD. Losses at the gene ends were 10 bases for V and 8 bases for J; bases not matched to a gene: 11. The DNA for the CDR3 is TGTGCCACCGAGCTAGCGGGGGATAGGGATGAGCAGTTCTTC. The encoded protein is CATELAGDRDEQFF.

V gene TRBV20-1 combines with J gene TRBJ2-1; the D gene could be TRBD1 or TRBD2 (5 bases each). Trimming removed 0 bases from V and 9 bases from J, with 18 bases in between. Germline V gene lookup returns CDR1 DFQATT and CDR2 SNEGSKA (reference sequence). The CDR3 spans 15 residues. The CDR3 DNA is TGCAGTGCTAGAGATCGGGTCGGGGCTCTAACTGAGCAGTTCTTC. As protein: CSARDRVGALTEQFF.

The chain uses TRBV4-1 and TRBJ2-3; D is unresolved. Germline lookup yields CDR1 MGHRA and CDR2 YSYEKL. V lost 0 bases to trimming and J lost 4 bases, with 14 bases between them. CDR3 size: 16 residues. DNA of the CDR3: TGCGCCAGCAGCCAAGATCACACAGCGAACGCAGATACGCAGTATTTT. Protein sequence: CASSQDHTANADTQYF.